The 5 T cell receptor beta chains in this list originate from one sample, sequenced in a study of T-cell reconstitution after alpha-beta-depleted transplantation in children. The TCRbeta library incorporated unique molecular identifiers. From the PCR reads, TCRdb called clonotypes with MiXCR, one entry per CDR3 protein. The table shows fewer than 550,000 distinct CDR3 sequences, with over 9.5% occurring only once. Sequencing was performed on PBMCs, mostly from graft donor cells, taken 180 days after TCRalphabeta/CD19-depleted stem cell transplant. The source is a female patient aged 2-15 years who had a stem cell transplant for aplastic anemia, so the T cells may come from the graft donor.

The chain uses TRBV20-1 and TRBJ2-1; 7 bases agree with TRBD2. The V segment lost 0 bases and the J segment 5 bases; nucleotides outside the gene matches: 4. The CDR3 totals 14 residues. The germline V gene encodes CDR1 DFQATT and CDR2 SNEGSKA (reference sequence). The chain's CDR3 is CSARDATSDNEQFF. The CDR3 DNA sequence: TGCAGTGCTAGAGACGCCACTAGCGACAATGAGCAGTTCTTC.

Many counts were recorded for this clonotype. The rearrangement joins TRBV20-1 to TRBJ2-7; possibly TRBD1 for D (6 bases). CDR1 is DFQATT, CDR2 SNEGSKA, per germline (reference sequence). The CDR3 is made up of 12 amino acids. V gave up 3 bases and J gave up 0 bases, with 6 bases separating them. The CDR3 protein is CSARDSSYEQYF. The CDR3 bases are TGCAGTGCTAGGGACAGCTCCTACGAGCAGTACTTC.

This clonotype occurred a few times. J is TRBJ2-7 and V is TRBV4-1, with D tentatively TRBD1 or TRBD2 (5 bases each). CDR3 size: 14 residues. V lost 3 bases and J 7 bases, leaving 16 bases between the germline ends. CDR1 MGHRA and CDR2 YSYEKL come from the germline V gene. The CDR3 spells CASSHTGLSGEQYF. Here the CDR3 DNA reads TGCGCCAGCAGCCATACGGGGCTCTCTGGGGAGCAGTACTTC.

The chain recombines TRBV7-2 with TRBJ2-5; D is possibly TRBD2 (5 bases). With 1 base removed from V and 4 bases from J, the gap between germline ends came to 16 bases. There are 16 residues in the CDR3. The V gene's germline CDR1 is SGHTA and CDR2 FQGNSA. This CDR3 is CASSLDELGPLETQYF. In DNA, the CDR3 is TGTGCCAGCAGCTTAGACGAACTAGGACCCCTAGAGACCCAGTACTTC.

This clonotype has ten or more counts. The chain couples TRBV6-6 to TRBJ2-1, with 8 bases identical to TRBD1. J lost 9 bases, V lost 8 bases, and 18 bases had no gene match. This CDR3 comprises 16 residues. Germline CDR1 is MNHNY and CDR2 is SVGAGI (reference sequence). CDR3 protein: CASARTGTGGPSEQFF. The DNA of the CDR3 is TGTGCCAGCGCTAGAACCGGGACAGGAGGTCCTAGTGAGCAGTTCTTC.